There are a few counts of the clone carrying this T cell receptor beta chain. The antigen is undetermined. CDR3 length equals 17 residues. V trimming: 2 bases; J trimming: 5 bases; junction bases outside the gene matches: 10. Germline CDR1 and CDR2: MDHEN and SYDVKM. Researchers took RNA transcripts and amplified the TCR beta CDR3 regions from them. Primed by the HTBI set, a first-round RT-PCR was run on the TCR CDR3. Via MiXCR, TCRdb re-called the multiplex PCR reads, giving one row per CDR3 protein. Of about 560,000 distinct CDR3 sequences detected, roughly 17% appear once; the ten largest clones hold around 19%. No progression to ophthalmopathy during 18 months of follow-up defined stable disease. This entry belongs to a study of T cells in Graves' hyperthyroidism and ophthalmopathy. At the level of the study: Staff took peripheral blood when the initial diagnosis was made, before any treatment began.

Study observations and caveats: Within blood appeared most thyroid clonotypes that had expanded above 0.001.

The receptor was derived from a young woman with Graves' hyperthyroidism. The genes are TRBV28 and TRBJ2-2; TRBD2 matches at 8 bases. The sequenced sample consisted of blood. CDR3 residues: CASSLKGPAGVTGELFF. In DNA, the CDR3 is TGTGCCAGCAGTTTAAAGGGACCAGCGGGAGTAACCGGGGAGCTGTTTTTT.